This is a list of T cell receptor beta chains from one sample in a study of blood T cell repertoires in COVID-19. TCRdb keeps only in-frame clones here, not all; method: immunoSEQ multiplex PCR. The sample lists some 120,000 clones, roughly 83% occurring once. Material: peripheral blood. These receptors all stem from a woman in her twenties or thirties who had recovered from COVID-19. Both conserved end residues are part of each CDR3. D genes are given only for firm matches. Some rows mark clone size as missing; the rest say once, few, many or name a class of expanded clone.

D	size	J	V	DNA	CDR3
NA	few	TRBJ1-1	TRBV25-1	TGTGCCAGCAGTGAATTGCACAGGCGAGAAGCTTTCTTT	CASSELHRREAFF
NA	NA	TRBJ2-7	TRBV18	TGTGCCAGCTCACCGGGGGACACCTACGAGCAGTACTTC	CASSPGDTYEQYF
NA	NA	TRBJ1-5	TRBV19	TGTGCCAGTAGTATCGGGAATATCGGGATAGTGGAATCCCTTTATAGCAATCAGCCCCAGCATTTT	CASSIGNIGIVESLYSNQPQHF
NA	NA	TRBJ2-2	TRBV6-5	TGTGCCAGCAGTTACTCTCCTCCCCGCGCCGGGGAGCTGTTTTTT	CASSYSPPRAGELFF
NA	NA	TRBJ1-1	TRBV6-5	TGTGCCAGCAGCCTCGGGAGAGGGAACACTGAAGCTTTCTTT	CASSLGRGNTEAFF
TRBD1	NA	TRBJ1-4	TRBV2	TGTGCCAGCAGTGCGCGGACAGGTGGTGAAAAACTGTTTTTT	CASSARTGGEKLFF
TRBD1	NA	TRBJ1-1	TRBV14	TGTGCCAGCAGCCAAGGGGGGACAGGGGTTAGGAACACTGAAGCTTTCTTT	CASSQGGTGVRNTEAFF
NA	NA	TRBJ1-3	TRBV19	TGTGCCAGTAGTAAAGGAGGCAGAATCTCTGGAAACACCATATATTTT	CASSKGGRISGNTIYF
NA	NA	TRBJ1-3	TRBV16	TGTGCCAGCAGCCTTTCTACAGCAGGAGAGGGCACCATATATTTT	CASSLSTAGEGTIYF
NA	NA	TRBJ2-3	TRBV29-1	TGCAGCGTTTCGACAGGCACAGATACGCAGTATTTT	CSVSTGTDTQYF
NA	NA	TRBJ2-1	TRBV5-1	TGCGCCAGCAGCCTTTTCGGGACTTCCCAGGGGGGTGAGCAGTTCTTC	CASSLFGTSQGGEQFF
NA	NA	TRBJ2-7	TRBV6-5	TGTGCCAGCAGGGGGCGCTTCTCCTACGAGCAGTACTTC	CASRGRFSYEQYF
NA	NA	TRBJ2-3	TRBV4-1	TGCGCCAGCAGCCATGGTGGGGGGAGCACAGATACGCAGTATTTT	CASSHGGGSTDTQYF
NA	NA	TRBJ2-3	TRBV4-2	TGTGCCAGCAGCCAAGGACTCCATGTTCAAGATACGCAGTATTTT	CASSQGLHVQDTQYF
NA	NA	TRBJ1-2	TRBV27	TGTGCCAGCAGTCCCCACAGGGCTTCTAACTATGGCTACACCTTC	CASSPHRASNYGYTF
NA	NA	TRBJ2-5	TRBV6-5	TGTGCCAGCAGTTATTCTCCCGGAGAGACCCAGTACTTC	CASSYSPGETQYF
NA	NA	TRBJ2-3	TRBV5-1	TGCGCCAGCAGCTTGGTGGCAGGGTCAGATACGCAGTATTTT	CASSLVAGSDTQYF
TRBD1	NA	TRBJ1-4	TRBV2	TGTGCCAGCAGTGAAGCAGGGGGCGAGGGGGGTGAAAAACTGTTTTTT	CASSEAGGEGGEKLFF
NA	NA	TRBJ1-5	TRBV5-1	TGCGCCAGCAGCTTGGATGAGTATAGCAATCAGCCCCAGCATTTT	CASSLDEYSNQPQHF
TRBD1	NA	TRBJ1-1	TRBV2	TGTGCCAGCAGTCCCAGGACAGGGTCTAACACTGAAGCTTTCTTT	CASSPRTGSNTEAFF
NA	NA	TRBJ2-6	TRBV2	TGTGCCAGCGGGGAGGCAGCCCCAGCCAACGTCCTGACTTTC	CASGEAAPANVLTF
NA	many	TRBJ2-7	TRBV9	TGTGCCAGCAGCACCGGACCGGGGAAAGGGTACGAGCAGTACTTC	CASSTGPGKGYEQYF
TRBD1	NA	TRBJ1-5	TRBV3-1/TRBV3-2	TGTGCCAGCAGCCAGGGACAGGGCCCCAATCAGCCCCAGCATTTT	CASSQGQGPNQPQHF
NA	NA	TRBJ1-2	TRBV28	TGTGCCAGCAGTTTACCTTTGGGAGTTGGCTACACCTTC	CASSLPLGVGYTF
TRBD1	NA	TRBJ1-1	TRBV6-5	TGTGCCAGCAGGTTCCCAGGGGGAAGCACTGAAGCTTTCTTT	CASRFPGGSTEAFF
TRBD1	NA	TRBJ2-3	TRBV25-1	TGTGCCAGCAGTGCAACATGGGACAGGGACGCGCAGTATTTT	CASSATWDRDAQYF
NA	NA	TRBJ2-2	TRBV10-3	TGTGCCATCAGTGAACTAGCCTGGACCGGGGAGCTGTTTTTT	CAISELAWTGELFF
TRBD1	NA	TRBJ2-7	TRBV9	TGTGCCAGCAGCGTAGACGGACAGGCAAACTCCTACGAGCAGTACTTC	CASSVDGQANSYEQYF
TRBD1	NA	TRBJ1-4	TRBV6-5	TGTGCCAGCACACAGGGGCTGGGAGGAAATGAAAAACTGTTTTTT	CASTQGLGGNEKLFF
TRBD1	NA	TRBJ1-3	TRBV7-6	TGTGCCAGCAGCCCAGCCTCGGACAGGGGGCGCGGAAACACCATATATTTT	CASSPASDRGRGNTIYF
TRBD1	NA	TRBJ2-2	TRBV4-2	TGTGCCAGCAGCGGGGTGGGACAGGGCCCCACCGGGGAGCTGTTTTTT	CASSGVGQGPTGELFF
TRBD2	NA	TRBJ2-6	TRBV2	TGTGCCACCGGACGGGAGGCCCTGGCTGGGGCCAACGTCCTGACTTTC	CATGREALAGANVLTF
NA	once	TRBJ2-7	TRBV2	TGTGCCAGCAGTGAACATAAGGGACTCCAATACGAGCAGTACTTC	CASSEHKGLQYEQYF
NA	once	TRBJ2-5	TRBV12-5	TGTGCTAGTGGTAACCCGGGACTTCCTCGGTACTTC	CASGNPGLPRYF
NA	NA	TRBJ1-1	TRBV6-1	TGTGCCAGCAGTGAAGTAAGAGGAAGGGGGACTGAAGCTTTCTTT	CASSEVRGRGTEAFF
NA	once	TRBJ1-6	TRBV6-6	TGTGCCAGCAGTTCCCCCCACAGTCTCAATTCACCCCTCCACTTT	CASSSPHSLNSPLHF
TRBD2	NA	TRBJ2-3	TRBV2	TGTGCCAGCCGACTAGCGGGACTGCGCACAGATACGCAGTATTTT	CASRLAGLRTDTQYF
NA	NA	TRBJ1-6	TRBV6-5	TGTGCCAGTAACAGGGCCTATAATTCACCCCTCCACTTT	CASNRAYNSPLHF
NA	NA	TRBJ1-5	TRBV27	TGTGCCAGCAGTCCCCGGGGGGCGCATTATAATCAGCCCCAGCATTTT	CASSPRGAHYNQPQHF
TRBD1	NA	TRBJ1-1	TRBV27	TGTGCCAGCAGTTTGCCGCCAGGGGGACCTGAAATGGCTGAAGCTTTCTTT	CASSLPPGGPEMAEAFF
TRBD1	NA	TRBJ1-2	TRBV4-1	TGCGCCAGCAGCGGGACAGGGACTCTCAGCTATGGCTACACCTTC	CASSGTGTLSYGYTF
NA	NA	TRBJ2-5	TRBV6-5	TGTGCCAGCAGTTACTCGTCAGGGGTGGAGACCCAGTACTTC	CASSYSSGVETQYF